The next 8 T cell receptor beta chains were all read from a single sample in a study of control samples from healthy donors and cancer patients (dated by TCRdb to the early 2020s). Libraries were made using the immunoSEQ multiplex PCR assay. Held by TCRdb, this immuneACCESS table contains in-frame sequences only and omits some clones. Under half of the omission traces to an unresolved V gene where checked; the cause of the rest is unknown. This sample holds 100,000 or so clones; more than 75% were observed only once. 18% of the sample lies in the top ten. Sequenced sample: blood. The origin of the receptors is a woman between 45 and 65 years old in good health.

The rearrangement joins TRBV6-5 to TRBJ1-3; weak D call: TRBD1 (6 bases). Germline lookup yields CDR1 MNHEY and CDR2 SVGAGI. This CDR3 has 16 residues. The V end was cut by 2 bases, the J end by 0 bases, with 11 bases between. The CDR3 spells CASSYDRTVSGNTIYF. Written as DNA, the CDR3 is TGTGCCAGCAGTTACGATCGGACAGTCTCTGGAAACACCATATATTTT.

The chain combines TRBV10-3 with TRBJ2-7, with TRBD1 matching over 7 bases. Germline CDR1 is ENHRY and CDR2 is SYGVKD. The CDR3 covers 13 residues. V dropped 3 bases and J dropped 6; count of bases not matched to a gene: 5. The CDR3 loop is CAISDIGGGEQYV. CDR3 DNA: TGTGCCATCAGTGATATAGGGGGCGGCGAGCAGTACGTC.

The chain is built from TRBV19 and TRBJ2-2; D is unclear. The CDR3 has 14 amino acids. Germline assignment: CDR1 LNHDA and CDR2 SQIVND (reference sequence). Between the trimmed V and J ends, which lost 3 bases and 6 bases, there was a span of 11 bases. The CDR3 loop reads CASSIWLESGELFF. DNA for the CDR3: TGTGCCAGTAGTATTTGGTTGGAGTCCGGGGAGCTGTTTTTT. The entire variable domain, with the rest obtained from reference TRBV19 and TRBJ2-2, is as follows: DGGITQSPKYLFRKEGQNVTLSCEQNLNHDAMYWYRQDPGQGLRLIYYSQIVNDFQKGDIAEGYSVSREKKESFPLTVTSAQKNPTAFYLCASSIWLESGELFFGEGSRLTVL.

The chain employs TRBV7-2 and TRBJ1-1; D unclear. CDR1 and CDR2 (germline): SGHTA, FQGNSA. The ends were cut back, 1 base at V and 4 bases at J, with 7 bases in the middle. CDR3 size: 13 residues. The CDR3 spells CASSLGSSTEAFF. The CDR3 DNA sequence: TGTGCCAGCAGCTTAGGGTCGAGCACTGAAGCTTTCTTT.

V usage is TRBV24-1 and J usage is TRBJ1-3; 7 bases agree with TRBD1. The CDR3 loop spans 16 amino acids. Germline assignment: CDR1 KGHDR and CDR2 SFDVKD. The V and J ends lost 4 bases and 2 bases, in that order; junction bases with no gene match: 7. CDR3 protein: CATSDTGARAGNTIYF. CDR3 in DNA: TGTGCCACCAGTGACACAGGGGCCAGGGCTGGAAACACCATATATTTT.

This clone was seen once. CDR3: CASSWGDSLNTEAFF. The CDR3 region has the DNA TGTGCCAGCAGTTGGGGGGACAGTCTGAACACTGAAGCTTTCTTT. The V call is TRBV27, the J call TRBJ1-1, with 7 bases aligning to TRBD1. The junction had 5 bases not matched to a gene; V was cut back by 4 bases and J by 0 bases. Germline values: CDR1 MNHEY, CDR2 SMNVEV (reference sequence). The CDR3 contains 15 residues.

V gene TRBV5-4 combines with J gene TRBJ2-1; no reliable D call. The CDR3 runs 13 residues. The V gene's germline CDR1 is SGHNT and CDR2 YYREEE (reference sequence). V was clipped by 0 bases and J by 10 bases, with 11 bases between them. The CDR3 region is CASSLDRLLEQFF. In DNA form, the CDR3 reads TGTGCCAGCAGCTTGGACAGACTTTTGGAGCAGTTCTTC.

The chain links TRBV27 to TRBJ2-3; D possibly corresponds to TRBD1 (6 bases). Germline V gene lookup returns CDR1 MNHEY and CDR2 SMNVEV (reference sequence). CDR3 length: 15 amino acids. V dropped 3 bases and J dropped 2 bases, with 12 bases sitting between them. CDR3 DNA: TGTGCCAGCAGTTTGCCGGGACACCTCACAGATACGCAGTATTTT. Protein sequence: CASSLPGHLTDTQYF.